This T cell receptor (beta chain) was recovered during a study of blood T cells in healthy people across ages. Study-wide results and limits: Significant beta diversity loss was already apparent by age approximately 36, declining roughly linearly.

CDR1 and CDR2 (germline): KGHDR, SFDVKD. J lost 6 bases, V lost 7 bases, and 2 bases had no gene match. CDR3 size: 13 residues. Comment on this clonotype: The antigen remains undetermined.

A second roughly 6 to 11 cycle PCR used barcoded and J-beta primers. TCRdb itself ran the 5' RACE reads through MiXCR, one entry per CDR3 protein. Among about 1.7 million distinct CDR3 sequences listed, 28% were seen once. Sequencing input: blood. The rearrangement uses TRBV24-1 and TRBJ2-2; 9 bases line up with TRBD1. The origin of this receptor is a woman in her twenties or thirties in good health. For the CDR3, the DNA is TGTGCCACCAGGGGACAGGGCCCCGGGGAGCTGTTTTTT. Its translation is CATRGQGPGELFF.